This entry is about one T cell receptor (beta chain). This sample was taken from a study of shared clonotypes between healthy human individuals. Study-level background: Used for every donor were three CD4 naive, three CD4 memory, two CD8 naive and one CD8 memory plate.

Positively selected for CCR7, the CD45RO-negative cells used as naive CD8 cells excluded terminally differentiated effector memory CD45RA+ cells. Germline V CDR1 and CDR2: LNHDA, SQIVND (reference sequence). The CDR3 totals 13 residues. V lost 9 bases, J lost 6 bases, and 15 bases lay in between. The repertoire was sequenced with immunoSEQ multiplex PCR; TCRdb's copy has only in-frame clones and lacks some. The sample holds around 550,000 clones, about 95% seen once. Sequenced: naive CD8+ T cells sorted from blood. The sequence came from a woman aged 25 to 39 in good health. The chain is built from TRBV19 and TRBJ2-1, with D possibly TRBD2 on 5 matching bases. The DNA of the CDR3 is TGTGCCAGCAGAGGGCTGGTGGGCAATGAGCAGTTCTTC. Its protein product is CASRGLVGNEQFF.